The T cell receptor beta chain under discussion was sequenced for a study of T cell responses to AZD1222 COVID-19 vaccine. Study overall: Samples with a second dose at about 4 or about 12 weeks were pooled together. Whole-study results and caveats: Only after the peak T cell response were repertoires sampled. Along spike, vaccine-associated CD4 TCRs were found throughout, with dominance at 160-218 and 743-854.

This clone was observed a single time. Its antigen is not identified. The V gene's germline CDR1 is SQVTM and CDR2 ANQGSEA. This CDR3 has 13 amino acids. V dropped 7 bases and J dropped 6; count of bases not matched to a gene: 6. The repertoire was sequenced with immunoSEQ multiplex PCR; TCRdb's copy has only in-frame clones and lacks some. The sample yields fewer than 100,000 clones, about 88% seen once. This chain uses TRBV29-1 with TRBJ1-4; 9 bases fit TRBD1. The sample was peripheral blood, taken on day 0 of AZD1222 vaccination. The source of this sequence is an adult in good health. The CDR3 DNA reads as TGCAGCGGAAACAGGGGGCCCGATGAAAAACTGTTTTTT. Amino acid sequence: CSGNRGPDEKLFF.